These 18 T cell receptor beta chains were all obtained from the same sample, sequenced in a study of radiotherapy plus CTLA-4 blockade in lung cancer. Using immunoSEQ multiplex PCR, the repertoire was profiled, and TCRdb retains in-frame clones only, with some absent. Seen here are about 48,000 clones, approximately 86% observed once, and the top ten hold around a sixth. This specimen consisted of peripheral blood, obtained from a patient treated with radiotherapy plus ipilimumab. The receptor source for this set is a human donor with non-small cell lung cancer that progressed on radiotherapy plus ipilimumab. Some clones in this sample may be carry-over from other donors' samples.

This rearrangement joins TRBV6-5 to TRBJ1-6; D may be TRBD1 (6 bases). Trimming shortened V by 1 base and J by 7 bases, and 11 bases separated the two germline ends. Germline V gene sequence: CDR1 MNHEY, CDR2 SVGAGI. This CDR3 is 15 amino acids long. The CDR3 nucleotides read TGTGCCAGCAGTTACTTGGGGGCGAGGAATTCACCCCTCCACTTT. Amino acid sequence: CASSYLGARNSPLHF.

Only a few counts were recorded for this clone. Other DNA sequences of this sample code for an identical CDR3. The J gene is TRBJ1-2, the V gene TRBV6-5, with D uncertain. The CDR3 sequence is 13 residues long. Germline CDR1 reads MNHEY; CDR2 reads SVGAGI. With 5 bases removed from V and 0 bases from J, the gap between germline ends came to 7 bases. The CDR3 reads CASSATPNYGYTF. CDR3 nucleotide sequence: TGTGCCAGCAGTGCGACACCTAACTATGGCTACACCTTC.

CDR3: CASSYIAGVRREQFF. The DNA for the CDR3 is TGTGCCAGCAGTTACATAGCGGGTGTGCGAAGGGAGCAGTTCTTC. The chain combines TRBV6-5 with TRBJ2-1, with 7 positions matching TRBD2. Germline CDR1 is MNHEY and CDR2 is SVGAGI. The CDR3 loop spans 15 amino acids. J lost 10 bases, V lost 2 bases, and 11 bases had no gene match.

This rearrangement joins TRBV5-6 to TRBJ2-1; 12 bases are shared with TRBD2. The CDR3 has 16 residues. V lost 4 bases and J lost 6; bases outside the gene matches: 8. CDR1 is SGHDT, CDR2 YYEEEE, per germline. CDR3 protein: CASSHKTSGRTNEQFF. The CDR3, as DNA: TGTGCCAGCAGCCACAAAACTAGCGGGAGGACCAATGAGCAGTTCTTC.

V and J are TRBV12-5 and TRBJ1-2; D gene unclear. Trimming removed 1 base from V and 8 bases from J, with 14 bases in between. CDR1 is LGHNT, CDR2 FRNRAP, per germline. The CDR3 is made up of 14 amino acids. The CDR3 loop is CASGLDFVTPGYTF. Written as DNA, the CDR3 is TGTGCTAGTGGTTTGGACTTCGTGACACCCGGCTACACCTTC.

The count of this clone is one. The rearrangement joins TRBV5-6 to TRBJ1-1; D is unresolved. The V end lost 0 bases, the J end lost 5 bases, and 14 bases lay between the germline ends. CDR1 and CDR2 (germline): SGHDT, YYEEEE. The CDR3 consists of 15 residues. CDR3 DNA sequence: TGTGCCAGCAGCTTGGTAGAGGGAGTCAGGACTGAAGCTTTCTTT. The encoded protein is CASSLVEGVRTEAFF.

The chain employs TRBV5-6 and TRBJ2-7, with 9 bases fitting TRBD1. V gave up 5 bases and J gave up 10 bases; unmatched junction bases: 19. This CDR3 spans 16 amino acids. From germline, CDR1 is SGHDT and CDR2 YYEEEE. CDR3 in DNA: TGTGCCAGCAGTACCGCGCGAGGACAGGGGCGCCTACTACAGTACTTC. Translating it yields CASSTARGQGRLLQYF.

The rearrangement uses TRBV6-5 and TRBJ1-1; TRBD1 matches at 9 bases. Per the germline V gene, CDR1 is MNHEY and CDR2 is SVGAGI. CDR3 size: 15 residues. V shed 0 bases, J shed 4 bases, and the junction held 3 bases outside the gene matches. DNA of the CDR3: TGTGCCAGCAGTTACTCGGGACAGGGTGGCACTGAAGCTTTCTTT. This encodes CASSYSGQGGTEAFF.

The rearrangement joins TRBV5-1 to TRBJ2-7; perhaps TRBD2 as D (6 bases). The V and J ends lost 4 bases and 1 base respectively, with 15 bases between them. The CDR3 consists of 15 residues. Germline CDR1 SGHRS, CDR2 YFSETQ. The CDR3 sequence is CASSPTAGSSYEQYF. The CDR3 bases are TGCGCCAGCAGCCCTACGGCGGGATCTTCCTACGAGCAGTACTTC.

The chain uses TRBV19 and TRBJ1-2, with D tentatively TRBD1 (5 bases). The CDR3 is 14 amino acids. Germline V CDR1 and CDR2: LNHDA, SQIVND (reference sequence). Trimming pared 3 bases from V and 8 bases from J, leaving 16 bases between. Here the CDR3 reads CASSIGGTNRGYTF. The CDR3 DNA is TGTGCCAGTAGTATCGGGGGGACCAATCGAGGCTACACCTTC.

The chain uses TRBV4-1 and TRBJ2-3; 10 bases fit TRBD2. The CDR3 consists of 16 residues. Germline trimming cut 2 bases from V and 3 bases from J; bases unmatched to any gene: 5. Germline-derived CDR1 and CDR2 are MGHRA and YSYEKL. The CDR3 nucleotides read TGCGCCAGCAGCCAACTAGCGGGAGCTTTAACAGATACGCAGTATTTT. This sequence encodes CASSQLAGALTDTQYF.

J is TRBJ2-1 and V is TRBV29-1; TRBD1 agrees at 7 bases. Trimming took 8 bases from V and 7 from J; bases not matched to a gene: 8. This CDR3 has 12 residues. Germline V gene data show CDR1 as SQVTM and CDR2 as ANQGSEA. CDR3 DNA: TGCAGCTACGACAGGGTGGGAAATGAGCAGTTCTTC. It codes for CSYDRVGNEQFF.

With regard to this clone: At the DNA level, this CDR3 is encoded by other sequences in the same sample as well. The V gene is TRBV5-1, the J gene TRBJ2-7, with D perhaps TRBD1 (5 bases). The length of the CDR3 is 12 residues. V was pared by 4 bases and J by 3 bases, with 8 bases between. The germline CDR1 and CDR2 sequences are SGHRS and YFSETQ. In DNA, the CDR3 is TGCGCCAGCAGCCCTGACAGCTACGAGCAGTACTTC. Encoded protein: CASSPDSYEQYF.

This clone has just one count. This chain joins TRBV6-4 and TRBJ2-3, with TRBD1 matching 12 bases. V lost 2 bases, J lost 5 bases, and 8 bases stayed unmatched. The CDR3 loop spans 17 amino acids. Germline V gene sequence: CDR1 MRHNA, CDR2 SNTAGT. The CDR3 coding sequence is TGTGCCAGCAGTGACGGGTCCGGGACAGGGGGCATAGATACGCAGTATTTT. It specifies CASSDGSGTGGIDTQYF.

This chain joins TRBV15 and TRBJ2-5; D unresolved. TRBJ2-7 explains the end of the DNA better; the J call may be wrong. CDR3 length equals 12 residues. The germline V gene has CDR1 LNHNV and CDR2 YYDKDF (reference sequence). The DNA for the CDR3 is TGTGCCACCAGCTCTTCCAGGTACGAGCAGTACTTC. Protein product: CATSSSRYEQYF.

This rearrangement joins TRBV7-2 to TRBJ2-2; 7 bases align to TRBD2. V was pared by 1 base and J by 5 bases, with 10 bases of the junction left unmatched. The CDR3 loop spans 17 amino acids. Germline-derived CDR1 and CDR2 are SGHTA and FQGNSA. In nucleotides, the CDR3 is TGTGCCAGCAGCTTAGAAGGACTAGTGGACCCTACCGGGGAGCTGTTTTTT. Its protein is CASSLEGLVDPTGELFF.

This chain links TRBV27 with TRBJ2-7; 9 nucleotides line up with TRBD1. V shed 3 bases, J shed 4 bases, and the junction held 7 bases outside the gene matches. Per the germline V gene, CDR1 is MNHEY and CDR2 is SMNVEV (reference sequence). CDR3 length equals 15 residues. The CDR3 here is CASSLAGQGLYEQYF. CDR3 sequence (DNA): TGTGCCAGCAGTTTGGCTGGACAGGGGCTTTACGAGCAGTACTTC.

The DNA for the CDR3 is TGTGCCAGCAGCTTGGTACAGGGGGTCTCCTACGAGCAGTACTTC. This encodes CASSLVQGVSYEQYF. This chain connects TRBV5-8 to TRBJ2-7; 8 bases match TRBD1. CDR1 SGHTS and CDR2 YDEGEE come from the germline V gene. The ends lost 0 bases at V and 0 bases at J; junction bases unmatched: 2. The CDR3 has 15 amino acids. Filled out from reference TRBV5-8 and TRBJ2-7, the complete variable domain reads EAGVTQSPTHLIKTRGQQATLRCSPISGHTSVYWYQQALGLGLQFLLWYDEGEERNRGNFPPRFSGRQFPNYSSELNVNALELEDSALYLCASSLVQGVSYEQYFGPGTRLTVT.